The 26 T cell receptor beta chains reported below all come from one sample, sequenced in a study of radiation and T cells in renal cell carcinoma. Assay: immunoSEQ multiplex PCR; the TCRdb copy retains only in-frame clones and omits some. The sample yields some 150,000 clones, approximately 86% seen once. Indicated time point: blood 4 weeks post-SBRT, at nephrectomy. As for treatment: 15 Gy SBRT to primary tumor, nephrectomy 4 weeks later. Source: blood, taken from a patient whose treatment included radiotherapy and nephrectomy. Receptors were obtained from a woman in her forties or fifties with renal cell carcinoma.

The J gene is TRBJ2-2, the V gene TRBV18; D is ambiguous. The CDR3 has 12 residues. V lost 3 bases and J 6 bases, leaving 5 bases between the germline ends. The germline gives CDR1 KGHSH, CDR2 LQKENI. CDR3 coding DNA: TGTGCCAGCTCACCCCCGGCCGGGGAGCTGTTTTTT. This codes for CASSPPAGELFF. Full variable domain (remainder filled in from reference TRBV18 and TRBJ2-2): NAGVMQNPRHLVRRRGQEARLRCSPMKGHSHVYWYRQLPEEGLKFMVYLQKENIIDESGMPKERFSAEFPKEGPSILRIQQVVRGDSAAYFCASSPPAGELFFGEGSRLTVL.

The V gene is TRBV5-1, the J gene TRBJ2-1; TRBD2 agrees at 9 bases. With V trimmed by 0 bases and J by 7 bases, 8 bases remained unmatched. From germline, CDR1 is SGHRS and CDR2 YFSETQ. This CDR3 has 16 residues. The CDR3 DNA follows: TGCGCCAGCAGCTTGGCGACGACTAGCGGACCTAATGAGCAGTTCTTC. Translated: CASSLATTSGPNEQFF.

The genes are TRBV7-6 and TRBJ2-5, with D perhaps matching TRBD1 or TRBD2 (5 bases each). Germline lookup yields CDR1 SGHVS and CDR2 FNYEAQ. The CDR3 consists of 15 residues. V was shortened by 2 bases and J by 4 bases, with 14 bases between the two germline ends. The CDR3 region has the DNA TGTGCCAGCAGCTTATATCAGGGAGCAACAGAGACCCAGTACTTC. Its translation: CASSLYQGATETQYF.

Points on this clone: One end of the junction fails to match germline, which may point to a read error. The chain has TRBV10-3 and TRBJ2-3, with D perhaps matching TRBD1 or TRBD2 (6 bases each). CDR1 is ENHRY, CDR2 SYGVKD, per germline. The CDR3 is 16 residues long. The CDR3 nucleotides are TGTGCCATCAATGAGCCGGGGGCTGTAAAGGGCGATACGCAGTATTTT. Translated, it gives CAINEPGAVKGDTQYF.

J is TRBJ2-5 and V is TRBV7-6; unclear D gene. Trimming shortened V by 2 bases and J by 5 bases, and 9 bases separated the two germline ends. Germline CDR1 and CDR2: SGHVS and FNYEAQ. This CDR3 region has 13 residues. In DNA, the CDR3 is TGTGCCAGCAGCTTAACCAGGAAGGAGACCCAGTACTTC. This encodes CASSLTRKETQYF. Supplemented by reference TRBV7-6 and TRBJ2-5, the full variable domain reads GAGVSQSPRYKVTKRGQDVALRCDPISGHVSLYWYRQALGQGPEFLTYFNYEAQQDKSGLPNDRFSAERPEGSISTLTIQRTEQRDSAMYRCASSLTRKETQYFGPGTRLLVL.

The chain carries TRBV10-3 and TRBJ2-3, with D possibly called TRBD1 or TRBD2 (6 bases each). The CDR3 runs 15 residues. The germline V gene encodes CDR1 ENHRY and CDR2 SYGVKD. V was pared by 11 bases and J by 5 bases, with 23 bases between. The chain's CDR3 is CAPRRGAREKDTQYF. The CDR3 bases are TGTGCCCCCCGAAGGGGGGCGCGGGAAAAAGATACGCAGTATTTT.

The chain carries TRBV9 and TRBJ1-2; no clear D gene. V gave up 2 bases and J gave up 11 bases, with 10 bases separating them. The CDR3 covers 11 residues. Germline V gives CDR1 SGDLS, CDR2 YYNGEE. CDR3 sequence reads: CASSVGQLYTF. The CDR3 DNA follows: TGTGCCAGCAGCGTCGGGCAGCTATACACCTTC.

CDR3 protein: CASSESSYEQYF. CDR3 nucleotides: TGTGCCAGCTCAGAAAGCTCCTACGAGCAGTACTTC. The rearrangement joins TRBV18 to TRBJ2-7, with D hard to call. CDR1 and CDR2 (germline): KGHSH, LQKENI. V was shortened by 5 bases and J by 0 bases, with 5 bases between the two germline ends. This CDR3 has 12 residues.

This chain uses TRBV7-9 with TRBJ1-6, with D uncertain. This CDR3 is 15 amino acids long. Germline V CDR1 and CDR2: SEHNR, FQNEAQ (reference sequence). V shed 2 bases and J shed 9 bases, with 14 bases lying between them. The CDR3 protein is CASSLISSNGSPLHF. The CDR3 DNA reads as TGTGCCAGCAGCTTAATTTCCTCGAACGGTTCACCCCTCCACTTT.

V is TRBV7-9 and J is TRBJ1-2; D possibly corresponds to TRBD1 (6 bases). CDR1 and CDR2 from the germline V gene are SEHNR and FQNEAQ (reference sequence). This CDR3 is built from 14 residues. Deletions cut 1 base from V and 13 bases from J, with 19 bases between. Written as DNA, the CDR3 is TGTGCCAGCAGCTTAGATGAGGCGGGGGCGGTTAGCACCTTC. This translates into CASSLDEAGAVSTF.

V and J are TRBV9 and TRBJ1-3; maybe TRBD1 (6 bases). CDR3 length: 21 amino acids. Germline V gene data show CDR1 as SGDLS and CDR2 as YYNGEE. Between the trimmed V and J ends, which lost 3 bases and 0 bases, there was a span of 28 bases. CDR3 amino acids: CASSDSLRTGTDLLSGNTIYF. The CDR3 DNA reads as TGTGCCAGCAGCGATAGTCTCCGTACAGGGACGGACCTACTCTCTGGAAACACCATATATTTT.

The rearrangement uses TRBV6-5 and TRBJ1-1; 7 bases are shared with TRBD1. V lost 8 bases to trimming and J lost 3 bases; unmatched junction nucleotides: 9. The CDR3 runs to 14 residues. Germline CDR1 MNHEY, CDR2 SVGAGI. CDR3: CASYPGGVYTEAFF. CDR3 DNA sequence: TGTGCCAGCTATCCAGGGGGAGTGTACACTGAAGCTTTCTTT.

This clone was seen just once. The chain employs TRBV30 and TRBJ1-3; no firm D call. The germline V gene encodes CDR1 GTSNPN and CDR2 SVGIG (reference sequence). V was shortened by 1 base and J by 2 bases, with 3 bases between the two germline ends. The CDR3 contains 12 residues. The CDR3 coding sequence is TGTGCCTGGAGTGCCGCTGGAAACACCATATATTTT. Translating it yields CAWSAAGNTIYF.

The rearrangement joins TRBV5-1 to TRBJ2-3; D possibly matches TRBD1 or TRBD2 (5 bases each). This CDR3 spans 15 amino acids. Germline CDR1 and CDR2: SGHRS and YFSETQ. V gave up 0 bases and J gave up 4 bases, with 12 bases separating them. This CDR3 is CASSLEPGAPDTQYF. CDR3 sequence (DNA): TGCGCCAGCAGCTTGGAACCCGGGGCCCCAGATACGCAGTATTTT.

The V call is TRBV19, the J call TRBJ1-4; 8 positions match TRBD1. CDR3 length equals 13 residues. With 3 bases clipped from V and 11 bases from J, the junction kept 5 bases outside the gene matches. Per the germline V gene, CDR1 is LNHDA and CDR2 is SQIVND (reference sequence). The chain's CDR3 is CASSMTGVEKLFF. As DNA, the CDR3 is TGTGCCAGTAGTATGACAGGGGTAGAGAAACTGTTTTTT.

The chain uses TRBV7-2 and TRBJ2-1; possibly TRBD2 for D (5 bases). The V end lost 3 bases, the J end lost 0 bases, and 15 bases lay between the germline ends. Per the germline V gene, CDR1 is SGHTA and CDR2 is FQGNSA. This CDR3 is built from 17 residues. This CDR3 is CASSFGLSGLSYNEQFF. The CDR3 DNA is TGTGCCAGCAGCTTCGGACTTTCTGGTCTCTCCTACAATGAGCAGTTCTTC. The whole variable domain, filled in from reference TRBV7-2 and TRBJ2-1, reads GAGVSQSPSNKVTEKGKDVELRCDPISGHTALYWYRQSLGQGLEFLIYFQGNSAPDKSGLPSDRFSAERTGGSVSTLTIQRTQQEDSAVYLCASSFGLSGLSYNEQFFGPGTRLTVL.

V and J are TRBV28 and TRBJ1-1; D perhaps matches TRBD1 (6 bases). The CDR3 consists of 13 residues. V dropped 10 bases and J dropped 0 bases, with 12 bases sitting between them. In germline, CDR1 is MDHEN, CDR2 SYDVKM. This CDR3 is CATHRAVNTEAFF. Here the CDR3 DNA reads TGTGCCACCCACAGGGCAGTGAACACTGAAGCTTTCTTT.

CDR3 sequence reads: CAIRTTGITEAFF. The CDR3, as DNA: TGTGCCATCAGAACGACTGGTATCACTGAAGCTTTCTTT. The rearrangement uses TRBV10-3 and TRBJ1-1, with D hard to call. The CDR3 covers 13 residues. Trimming removed 6 bases at V and 4 bases at J, with 12 bases between. The V gene's germline CDR1 is ENHRY and CDR2 SYGVKD.

The genes are TRBV7-2 and TRBJ2-4, with a tentative D call TRBD2 (6 bases). CDR1 and CDR2 (germline): SGHTA, FQGNSA. V lost 1 base and J lost 4, with 17 bases in between. This CDR3 spans 17 amino acids. CDR3 nucleotide sequence: TGTGCCAGCAGCTTAGATGCAGGGAGGACGAAGAAAAACATTCAGTACTTC. This encodes CASSLDAGRTKKNIQYF.

The chain carries TRBV4-3 and TRBJ2-2, with 9 bases matching TRBD2. This CDR3 contains 17 residues. Germline V gene lookup returns CDR1 LGHNA and CDR2 YSLEER. J gave up 4 bases and V 0 bases, and 6 bases lay outside the gene matches. This CDR3 is CASSQDRPAGGTGELFF. CDR3 nucleotide sequence: TGCGCCAGCAGCCAAGACCGGCCAGCGGGAGGCACCGGGGAGCTGTTTTTT.

This clone turned up a few times. The chain is built from TRBV28 and TRBJ2-3; D gene uncertain. Trimming stripped 5 bases from V and 4 bases from J, with 16 bases between. Germline CDR1 MDHEN, CDR2 SYDVKM. CDR3 length equals 15 residues. DNA of the CDR3: TGTGCCAGCAGTCCCGGGTCTTTGGTCGCAGATACGCAGTATTTT. This encodes CASSPGSLVADTQYF.

This clone was seen only once. The chain links TRBV7-2 to TRBJ2-3; D is undetermined. V was pared by 3 bases and J by 6 bases, with 7 bases between. The CDR3 runs to 12 residues. Germline lookup yields CDR1 SGHTA and CDR2 FQGNSA. As DNA, the CDR3 is TGTGCCAGCAGCTTTAGTGGCGATACGCAGTATTTT. Its translation: CASSFSGDTQYF. Supplemented by reference TRBV7-2 and TRBJ2-3, the full variable domain reads GAGVSQSPSNKVTEKGKDVELRCDPISGHTALYWYRQSLGQGLEFLIYFQGNSAPDKSGLPSDRFSAERTGGSVSTLTIQRTQQEDSAVYLCASSFSGDTQYFGPGTRLTVL.

CDR3 amino acids: CASSGIGMNTGELFF. CDR3 nucleotide sequence: TGTGCCAGCAGTGGAATAGGGATGAACACCGGGGAGCTGTTTTTT. J is TRBJ2-2 and V is TRBV6-1; D is unresolved. This CDR3 spans 15 amino acids. Trimming took off 4 bases at V and 1 base at J, with 10 bases between the two ends. Germline V gene sequence: CDR1 MNHNS, CDR2 SASEGT.

The rearrangement joins TRBV18 to TRBJ2-7; the D is unclear. The CDR3 covers 12 residues. V dropped 0 bases and J dropped 13 bases, with 13 bases sitting between them. Germline V gene sequence: CDR1 KGHSH, CDR2 LQKENI. The CDR3 here is CASSPPVGTFYF. The CDR3 nucleotides are TGTGCCAGCTCACCACCGGTCGGAACATTCTACTTC.

Here the CDR3 reads CASSAGFRTEAFF. The DNA for the CDR3 is TGTGCCAGCAGCGCGGGGTTTCGGACTGAAGCTTTCTTT. The V call is TRBV7-2, the J call TRBJ1-1, with D unresolved. Germline assignment: CDR1 SGHTA and CDR2 FQGNSA. V was cut by 5 bases and J by 5 bases, with 12 bases left in between. This CDR3 region has 13 residues.

J is TRBJ2-2 and V is TRBV7-2, with D perhaps assigned TRBD1 or TRBD2 (6 bases each). With 6 bases removed from V and 2 bases from J, the gap between germline ends came to 7 bases. The CDR3 runs 13 residues. CDR1 and CDR2 from the germline V gene are SGHTA and FQGNSA. The CDR3: CASRGGNTGELFF. CDR3 nucleotides: TGTGCCAGCAGGGGGGGCAACACCGGGGAGCTGTTTTTT. Full variable domain (rest looked up from reference TRBV7-2 and TRBJ2-2): GAGVSQSPSNKVTEKGKDVELRCDPISGHTALYWYRQSLGQGLEFLIYFQGNSAPDKSGLPSDRFSAERTGGSVSTLTIQRTQQEDSAVYLCASRGGNTGELFFGEGSRLTVL.